A single sample gave rise to the 11 T cell receptor beta chains below, sequenced in a study of post-analysis software for immune sequencing data (dated by TCRdb to about 2015). Broader findings and caveats from the paper: Roughly 5 TRBV segments, including TRBV5-6, TRBV5-1 and TRBV20-1, were significantly more frequent in patients than controls.

Libraries were prepared through PCR. These reads were obtained on an Illumina HiSeq 2500. Unique molecular identifiers were incorporated into TCR beta cDNA libraries to reduce PCR and sequencing biases. In TCRdb, the public reads were trimmed at Q25 with fastp and aligned with MiXCR, with productive beta chains retained. Each CDR3 protein appears once, grouped with its most common genes and DNA. The sample profile shows about 500,000 distinct CDR3 sequences; roughly 46% of them were found once. 12% of the sample rests with the top ten. Their target antigens are unknown. Sequencing was done on a sample of blood. The receptors shown here come from a girl aged 5-17 years with multiple sclerosis.

CDR3 sequence: CASSYRGWTGVYNEQFF. The DNA for the CDR3 is TGTGCCAGCAGTTACCGCGGTTGGACAGGTGTTTACAATGAGCAGTTCTTC. This chain joins TRBV6-5 and TRBJ2-1; 7 bases fit TRBD1. The trim removed 2 bases at V and 4 bases at J, leaving 11 bases unmatched. Germline V gives CDR1 MNHEY, CDR2 SVGAGI. The CDR3 contains 17 residues.

The CDR3 DNA sequence: TGTGCCAGCAGTTACAGTACAGGGCTCATAATGGCTTTCTTT. Translated: CASSYSTGLIMAFF. V is TRBV6-6 and J is TRBJ1-1; weak D call: TRBD1 (6 bases). V dropped 2 bases and J dropped 11 bases, with 18 bases sitting between them. The germline V gene encodes CDR1 MNHNY and CDR2 SVGAGI (reference sequence). This CDR3 has 14 residues.

The chain recombines TRBV5-1 with TRBJ2-7; D is possibly TRBD2 (5 bases). The CDR3 totals 14 residues. Trimming took off 2 bases at V and 0 bases at J, with 9 bases between the two ends. Germline CDR1 SGHRS, CDR2 YFSETQ. This CDR3 is CASSFPGSSYEQYF. The CDR3 bases are TGCGCCAGCAGCTTTCCGGGGAGCTCCTACGAGCAGTACTTC.

This clonotype has a handful of counts. The genes are TRBV7-9 and TRBJ1-1; perhaps TRBD1 as D (6 bases). Germline V CDR1 and CDR2: SEHNR, FQNEAQ (reference sequence). V gave up 6 bases and J gave up 6 bases, with 23 bases separating them. This CDR3 has 16 amino acids. Here the CDR3 DNA reads TGTGCCAGCAGACAAACCTCACAGGGAGTGTGGGCTGAAGCTTTCTTT. This gives the protein CASRQTSQGVWAEAFF.

This chain links TRBV15 with TRBJ2-7; perhaps D is TRBD1 or TRBD2 (5 bases each). CDR3 length equals 15 residues. Trimming cost V 3 bases and J 0 bases, with 12 bases left between them. Germline loops: CDR1 LNHNV, CDR2 YYDKDF (reference sequence). CDR3 residues: CATSRPGPTSYEQYF. The CDR3 coding sequence is TGTGCCACCAGCAGGCCGGGACCGACCTCCTACGAGCAGTACTTC.

The CDR3 loop reads CASSARQGRREKLFF. The CDR3 nucleotides read TGTGCCAGCAGCGCGCGACAGGGGAGGCGGGAAAAACTGTTTTTT. This chain uses TRBV7-9 with TRBJ1-4; 8 bases are a match to TRBD1. The V gene's germline CDR1 is SEHNR and CDR2 FQNEAQ (reference sequence). The CDR3 extends over 15 amino acids. V shed 5 bases and J 8 bases; nucleotides not matched to a gene: 10.

This clonotype turned up a few times. V usage is TRBV11-3 and J usage is TRBJ2-3; D unclear. V lost 5 bases, J lost 3 bases, and 15 bases lay in between. Germline V gene lookup returns CDR1 SGHNT and CDR2 YENEEA. The CDR3 runs to 15 residues. DNA of the CDR3: TGTGCCAGCAGCCTAGGCGGACGTCAGACAGATACGCAGTATTTT. Amino acid sequence: CASSLGGRQTDTQYF.

This clonotype was observed a handful of times. The V and J genes are TRBV10-3 and TRBJ2-1; 10 bases line up with TRBD2. Germline CDR1 ENHRY, CDR2 SYGVKD. After removal of 0 bases from V and 10 bases from J, the junction contained 9 bases not matched to a gene. The CDR3 spans 16 residues. CDR3 nucleotides: TGTGCCATCAGTGAGTCTAGCGGGAGGACCGGTCGGGAGCAGTTCTTC. It translates to CAISESSGRTGREQFF.

The chain employs TRBV4-1 and TRBJ2-1; D not resolved. The CDR3 runs 16 residues. V was shortened by 4 bases and J by 0 bases, with 13 bases between the two germline ends. The germline V gene encodes CDR1 MGHRA and CDR2 YSYEKL. The CDR3 here is CASSPRQKSSYNEQFF. The CDR3 DNA reads TGCGCCAGCAGCCCCCGGCAGAAGAGCTCCTACAATGAGCAGTTCTTC.

The chain joins TRBV28 to TRBJ1-5; D is perhaps TRBD1 (5 bases). V was clipped by 6 bases and J by 10 bases, with 16 bases between them. CDR3 length: 13 amino acids. The germline V gene encodes CDR1 MDHEN and CDR2 SYDVKM. CDR3 loop: CASSEGENGPQHF. DNA of the CDR3: TGTGCCAGCAGCGAAGGGGAAAACGGACCCCAGCATTTT.

The chain joins TRBV3-1 to TRBJ2-1; possibly TRBD2 for D (5 bases). Germline values: CDR1 LGHDT, CDR2 YNNKEL (reference sequence). With 1 base removed from V and 10 bases from J, the gap between germline ends came to 8 bases. The CDR3 consists of 12 residues. CDR3 in DNA: TGTGCCAGCAGCCAAGGAACGGGGGAGCAGTTCTTC. Protein: CASSQGTGEQFF.